The clone carrying this TCR beta chain showed up just once. The antigen is unknown. The sample comes from a study of siplizumab effects on memory and regulatory T cells. Overall study findings and caveats: Proliferating siplizumab-culture Tregs lacked confirmation of suppressive function.

The CDR3 contains 14 residues. V lost 0 bases and J 6 bases, leaving 12 bases between the germline ends. Germline V gene lookup returns CDR1 SGDLS and CDR2 YYNGEE. Around 10^5 TCR templates per sample were assayed. Measured with immunoSEQ multiplex PCR; TCRdb has only the in-frame clones, and not every one. The profile shows 85,000 to 130,000 clones, roughly 94% of them singletons. The gene calls are TRBV9 and TRBJ1-2; D is undetermined. The TCR sequence derives from a human donor in good health. Sequencing used Tregs sorted from blood. CDR3 protein: CASSVANRFDGYTF. The CDR3 region has the DNA TGTGCCAGCAGCGTAGCTAATCGATTTGATGGCTACACCTTC.